The 24 T cell receptor beta chains presented below share a single source sample, sequenced in a study of cytomegalovirus exposure and HLA in healthy donors. The PCR ran on 60 Vbeta and 13 Jbeta primers. Assay: immunoSEQ multiplex PCR; the TCRdb copy retains only in-frame clones and omits some. The data hold 170,000 or so clones, with around 79% observed a single time. Sequencing was performed on PBMCs. Every receptor here comes from a woman aged 40 to 50 in good health and CMV-seronegative.

The gene calls are TRBV6-5 and TRBJ1-6; D is uncertain. V was pared by 2 bases and J by 10 bases, with 15 bases between. This CDR3 contains 15 residues. Per the germline V gene, CDR1 is MNHEY and CDR2 is SVGAGI. CDR3 sequence reads: CASSYTTPKSSPLHF. The CDR3 nucleotides read TGTGCCAGCAGTTACACTACACCCAAATCCTCACCCCTCCACTTT.

The chain has TRBV19 and TRBJ2-3, with D maybe TRBD2 (6 bases). From germline, CDR1 is LNHDA and CDR2 SQIVND (reference sequence). The CDR3 covers 14 residues. Trimming removed 1 base from V and 5 bases from J, with 10 bases in between. CDR3 in amino acids: CASSIVGGGDTQYF. In DNA, the CDR3 is TGTGCCAGTAGTATAGTCGGGGGAGGAGATACGCAGTATTTT.

The chain combines TRBV5-4 with TRBJ1-5, with D uncertain. The CDR3 sequence is 12 residues long. CDR1 and CDR2 from the germline V gene are SGHNT and YYREEE (reference sequence). The ends were cut back, 2 bases at V and 4 bases at J, with 4 bases in the middle. CDR3 loop: CASSFPNQPQHF. Here the CDR3 DNA reads TGTGCCAGCAGCTTCCCGAATCAGCCCCAGCATTTT.

The chain joins TRBV2 to TRBJ2-5, with TRBD2 as a possible D gene (5 bases). V dropped 4 bases and J dropped 3 bases, with 9 bases sitting between them. Germline assignment: CDR1 SNHLY and CDR2 FYNNEI. CDR3 size: 13 residues. CDR3 DNA: TGTGCCAGCAGTGCGAGCGGTAAAGAGACCCAGTACTTC. It encodes CASSASGKETQYF.

The table lists this clone with a count of one. The V gene is TRBV6-1, the J gene TRBJ1-4, with D maybe TRBD1 (5 bases). CDR3 length: 14 amino acids. The ends were cut back, 8 bases at V and 0 bases at J, with 10 bases in the middle. CDR1 is MNHNS and CDR2 is SASEGT in the germline V gene. CDR3 loop: CASLGTTTNEKLFF. For the CDR3, the DNA is TGTGCCAGCCTGGGGACTACAACTAATGAAAAACTGTTTTTT.

The V and J genes are TRBV5-1 and TRBJ2-1, with D perhaps TRBD2 (6 bases). Germline-derived CDR1 and CDR2 are SGHRS and YFSETQ. The CDR3 covers 15 residues. Trimming took 4 bases from V and 8 from J, leaving 19 bases between them. The CDR3 is CASSAGLSLFDEQFF. CDR3 sequence (DNA): TGCGCCAGCAGCGCGGGACTTAGCTTGTTCGATGAGCAGTTCTTC.

The genes are TRBV9 and TRBJ2-2, with D possibly matching TRBD2 (6 bases). Germline V gene lookup returns CDR1 SGDLS and CDR2 YYNGEE. This CDR3 contains 16 residues. V dropped 4 bases and J dropped 7 bases, with 20 bases sitting between them. The chain's CDR3 is CASSPPPEGGHGELFF. DNA of the CDR3: TGTGCCAGCAGCCCCCCCCCGGAGGGCGGGCACGGGGAGCTGTTTTTT.

This chain uses TRBV11-2 with TRBJ2-1; 8 bases match TRBD1. Germline CDR1 is SGHAT and CDR2 is FQNNGV. CDR3 size: 16 residues. V shed 4 bases and J 7 bases; nucleotides not matched to a gene: 12. The CDR3 coding sequence is TGTGCCAGCAGCTGGGGCTTAAGGACAGGGCTTAATGAGCAGTTCTTC. Its protein is CASSWGLRTGLNEQFF.

This clone was observed a single time. The chain has TRBV5-1 and TRBJ2-7; 7 bases align to TRBD1. The CDR3 has 13 residues. V lost 3 bases, J lost 6 bases, and 6 bases stayed unmatched. Germline lookup yields CDR1 SGHRS and CDR2 YFSETQ. CDR3 DNA: TGCGCCAGCAGCTACGAGACAGGGCCCGAGCAGTACTTC. Protein product: CASSYETGPEQYF.

The chain links TRBV6-1 to TRBJ1-5; TRBD1 agrees at 7 bases. Germline V lookup: CDR1 MNHNS, CDR2 SASEGT. The CDR3 runs 13 residues. V was clipped by 7 bases and J by 6 bases; unmatched bases: 6. The CDR3 loop reads CASNGQVTQPQHF. CDR3 DNA: TGTGCCAGCAATGGACAGGTTACTCAGCCCCAGCATTTT.

This rearrangement joins TRBV10-3 to TRBJ2-7, with D perhaps matching TRBD2 (5 bases). This CDR3 contains 13 residues. V lost 4 bases, J lost 6 bases, and 13 bases lay in between. CDR1 and CDR2 from the germline V gene are ENHRY and SYGVKD. The CDR3 sequence: CAISAGNEPEQYF. CDR3 DNA: TGTGCCATCAGTGCCGGGAATGAACCCGAGCAGTACTTC.

This chain joins TRBV10-3 and TRBJ1-1, with 8 bases aligning to TRBD1. Germline lookup yields CDR1 ENHRY and CDR2 SYGVKD. This CDR3 comprises 16 residues. With 0 bases clipped from V and 5 bases from J, the junction kept 8 bases outside the gene matches. CDR3 sequence (DNA): TGTGCCATCAGTGAGTCGAAGGGGACAGGCAGTACTGAAGCTTTCTTT. The encoded protein is CAISESKGTGSTEAFF.

The V call is TRBV15, the J call TRBJ1-4; D possibly corresponds to TRBD1 (6 bases). The length of the CDR3 is 16 residues. V lost 2 bases to trimming and J lost 8 bases, with 18 bases between them. Looked up from germline, CDR1 is LNHNV and CDR2 is YYDKDF (reference sequence). The CDR3 spells CATSRRGGGDREKLFF. CDR3 DNA: TGTGCCACCAGCAGAAGAGGGGGAGGGGATAGAGAAAAACTGTTTTTT. The variable domain in full, completed from reference TRBV15 and TRBJ1-4, reads DAMVIQNPRYQVTQFGKPVTLSCSQTLNHNVMYWYQQKSSQAPKLLFHYYDKDFNNEADTPDNFQSRRPNTSFCFLDIRSPGLGDTAMYLCATSRRGGGDREKLFFGSGTQLSVL.

The J gene is TRBJ2-7, the V gene TRBV7-9, with 8 nucleotides matching TRBD2. This CDR3 has 18 residues. V dropped 3 bases and J dropped 0; count of bases not matched to a gene: 13. CDR1 SEHNR and CDR2 FQNEAQ come from the germline V gene (reference sequence). The CDR3 DNA is TGTGCCAGCAGCTTGGGAAGGCGGGGACGGGAGGGCTCCTACGAGCAGTACTTC. The encoded protein is CASSLGRRGREGSYEQYF.

The chain has TRBV7-9 and TRBJ1-2; 11 nucleotides agree with TRBD1. J was trimmed by 13 bases and V by 5 bases; bases with no gene match: 3. Germline lookup yields CDR1 SEHNR and CDR2 FQNEAQ (reference sequence). The CDR3 consists of 11 residues. DNA of the CDR3: TGTGCCAGCAGCCGAGGACAGGGGGCCACCTTC. Translated, it gives CASSRGQGATF.

The chain uses TRBV2 and TRBJ2-7; no firm D call. This CDR3 contains 11 residues. Germline V gene data show CDR1 as SNHLY and CDR2 as FYNNEI. The V and J ends lost 11 bases and 6 bases respectively, with 14 bases between them. The CDR3 reads CAGSVLGEQYF. DNA for the CDR3: TGTGCCGGATCCGTTCTAGGCGAGCAGTACTTC.

The chain has TRBV19 and TRBJ2-7, with TRBD2 matching 9 bases. CDR3 length: 14 amino acids. Per the germline V gene, CDR1 is LNHDA and CDR2 is SQIVND (reference sequence). J gave up 6 bases and V 6 bases, and 9 bases lay outside the gene matches. The CDR3 DNA is TGTGCCAGTAGCCAACCGGGACTAGCTGGCGAGCAGTACTTC. It yields the protein CASSQPGLAGEQYF.

The rearrangement joins TRBV28 to TRBJ2-5; 7 bases map to TRBD1. This CDR3 is 15 amino acids long. V lost 6 bases to trimming and J lost 5 bases; unmatched junction nucleotides: 12. Germline V lookup: CDR1 MDHEN, CDR2 SYDVKM. CDR3 region: CASSPLGQGEETQYF. The CDR3 coding sequence is TGTGCCAGCAGCCCCTTGGGGCAGGGGGAGGAGACCCAGTACTTC.

The chain combines TRBV5-6 with TRBJ1-2; 8 positions match TRBD1. Germline CDR1 reads SGHDT; CDR2 reads YYEEEE. This CDR3 comprises 17 residues. The J segment lost 4 bases and the V segment lost 0 bases, leaving 11 bases of the junction unmatched. The CDR3 loop reads CASSLVDRGSGGYGYTF. CDR3 DNA: TGTGCCAGCAGCTTGGTCGACAGGGGAAGTGGAGGCTATGGCTACACCTTC.

The genes are TRBV2 and TRBJ2-7, with a tentative D call TRBD1 (6 bases). The CDR3 contains 15 residues. The V end was cut by 6 bases, the J end by 1 base, with 16 bases between. Germline assignment: CDR1 SNHLY and CDR2 FYNNEI. The CDR3 sequence is CASRRQAWGSYEQYF. CDR3 sequence (DNA): TGTGCCAGCAGGCGACAGGCTTGGGGGTCCTACGAGCAGTACTTC.

This clone appeared once. J is TRBJ2-7 and V is TRBV27; TRBD1 matches at 11 bases. Looked up from germline, CDR1 is MNHEY and CDR2 is SMNVEV (reference sequence). V shed 6 bases and J 2 bases; nucleotides not matched to a gene: 12. CDR3 length: 17 residues. The CDR3 protein is CASSPLGRGQGAYEQYF. The DNA of the CDR3 is TGTGCCAGCAGCCCTCTTGGGAGGGGACAGGGGGCCTACGAGCAGTACTTC.

As to this clone: One end of the junction fails to match germline, which may point to a read error. The V call is TRBV7-9, the J call TRBJ1-2; 9 nucleotides match TRBD1. CDR1 is SEHNR, CDR2 FQNEAQ, per germline (reference sequence). The CDR3 length is 13 residues. This chain's CDR3 is CSSSSGQGYGYTF. Here the CDR3 DNA reads TGTTCCAGCAGCTCAGGACAGGGGTATGGCTACACCTTC.

The rearrangement uses TRBV6-6 and TRBJ1-1; possible D gene TRBD1, 5 bases. Germline lookup yields CDR1 MNHNY and CDR2 SVGAGI (reference sequence). The V gene lost 0 bases and the J gene lost 10 bases, with 12 bases spanning the gap. The CDR3 length is 13 residues. The CDR3 spells CASSYSLRDGAFF. Here the CDR3 DNA reads TGTGCCAGCAGTTACTCACTGCGGGACGGAGCTTTCTTT.

This rearrangement joins TRBV18 to TRBJ1-4; D remains ambiguous. The CDR3 runs 14 residues. The germline gives CDR1 KGHSH, CDR2 LQKENI. With 3 bases removed from V and 4 bases from J, the gap between germline ends came to 9 bases. Written as DNA, the CDR3 is TGTGCCAGCTCACCGAGACTGAGTAATGAAAAACTGTTTTTT. As protein: CASSPRLSNEKLFF. Complete variable domain (other parts from reference TRBV18 and TRBJ1-4): NAGVMQNPRHLVRRRGQEARLRCSPMKGHSHVYWYRQLPEEGLKFMVYLQKENIIDESGMPKERFSAEFPKEGPSILRIQQVVRGDSAAYFCASSPRLSNEKLFFGSGTQLSVL.